This T cell receptor (beta chain) emerged from a study of beta chain features in type 1 diabetes (dated by TCRdb to the late 2010s). Concerning the study at large: Patients and healthy donors did not differ in mean age, gender distribution, total cell number or subset yield. A total of 85 million to 140 million sorted cells were examined across all samples, and a strong correlation was observed between cell number per subset and RNA yield. In the study, recently diagnosed type 1 diabetes patients and matched healthy donors were compared on the TCRB repertoires of their sorted circulating CD4+ T cell subsets. Regulatory and stem cell-like memory subsets were obtained from only 8 patients and about eight healthy donors, while naive and central memory subsets were obtained from all 30 or so donors.

The entire isolated RNA was reverse transcribed using the High Capacity cDNA Reverse Transcription Kit, and thus expressed TCRB transcripts were sequenced. Naive, central memory and regulatory T cell samples underwent deep immunoSEQ sequencing, averaging about 3.57 million total reads per sample. After sorted cells were lysed in RLT buffer, RNA was extracted with DNase-treated RNeasy Micro or Mini kits, with the choice depending on cell number. Each cell subset was processed separately to prevent cross-contamination, with patient and healthy donor samples processed together. Using the immunoSEQ multiplex PCR, TCRB sequences were amplified from cDNA into 87-bp fragments spanning the CDR3 region. Amplicons were sequenced on the Illumina HiSeq platform. The authors processed their data as follows. PCR bias was computationally corrected using synthetic template baselines, reads within Hamming distance 2 were collapsed, and singletons that could not be merged were discarded. Reads were aligned against IMGT to assign V, D and J genes, CDR3 length and insertions or deletions at six rearrangement sites. Clonotype counts were normalized to sorted cell number within each subset before computing true diversity and Gini coefficients with the tcR R package. The overlap coefficient, calculated on TCRB nucleotide sequences, was used to measure repertoire sharing. Out-of-frame TCRB sequences from naive cells were analyzed as a proxy for the pre-selection repertoire. TCRdb holds this immuneACCESS table with in-frame rearrangements only. Some clones are missing; in checked studies, unresolved V genes explain under half, and the rest has no known cause. The V and J calls and the clone size are those of that table, but D and trimming were determined from the DNA. The sample contains 250,000 to 350,000 clones, around 15% of them found a single time. The top ten clones comprise 0.015% to 0.02% of the sample.

The CDR3 goes from the cysteine to the phenylalanine over 12 residues. This entry keeps only the CDR3 DNA: 36 bases, framed from base 1. The CDR1 and CDR2 encoded by the germline V gene are SQVTM and ANQGSEA. Trimming takes 7 bases from V and 7 bases from J, and the germline ends sit 14 bases apart. From each donor, a single peripheral blood sample of approximately 110 mL on average was drawn into heparinised tubes. Naive, central memory, regulatory and stem cell-like memory CD4+ T cells were sorted on a BD FACSAria II using a panel including CD45RO, CCR7, CD25, CD127, CD95 and CD27. Purity was above 95% for every sorted population. Right away, PBMCs were isolated by Lymphoprep density gradient centrifugation and were stained directly, with no culture step. Samples were stained and sorted in pairs, with one healthy donor and one patient per experiment, so that batch effects were minimized. Overall study outcomes, separate from this receptor: Type 1 diabetes patients showed a moderate but significant shortening of TCRB CDR3 length in all four CD4+ subsets. Sequencing cDNA rather than genomic DNA could over-represent highly expressing activated cells, although activation and CD3 levels did not differ between groups. At VDJ recombination sites, patients with type 1 diabetes made fewer insertions and deleted more nucleotides, a pattern implying thymic rearrangement abnormalities. PCR may preferentially amplify shorter templates, but because patient and control samples were amplified and corrected together, any resulting skew would affect both groups equally. Because the HLA sub-analyses included only small numbers of individuals, any influence of HLA type on TCRB rearrangement was left unresolved. Naive, central memory and regulatory TCRB repertoires appeared to be more similar among patients than among healthy donors.

This clone was seen more than once but under ten times. Its recognized antigen is unknown. Qualities for individual bases were not recorded, and no much larger clone is one base off. The rearranged segments are TRBV29-1 and TRBJ2-1; TRBD2 could be the D gene, as 5 bases match. The TCR originated in a man younger than 40 with type 1 diabetes. The sequenced sample was naive CD4+ T cells from blood. This specimen's cell subset or site label, interpreted: true naive CD4+ T cells. The CDR3 corresponds to CSATPGENEQFF. The bases read TGCAGCGCCACCCCCGGGGAGAATGAGCAGTTCTTC.